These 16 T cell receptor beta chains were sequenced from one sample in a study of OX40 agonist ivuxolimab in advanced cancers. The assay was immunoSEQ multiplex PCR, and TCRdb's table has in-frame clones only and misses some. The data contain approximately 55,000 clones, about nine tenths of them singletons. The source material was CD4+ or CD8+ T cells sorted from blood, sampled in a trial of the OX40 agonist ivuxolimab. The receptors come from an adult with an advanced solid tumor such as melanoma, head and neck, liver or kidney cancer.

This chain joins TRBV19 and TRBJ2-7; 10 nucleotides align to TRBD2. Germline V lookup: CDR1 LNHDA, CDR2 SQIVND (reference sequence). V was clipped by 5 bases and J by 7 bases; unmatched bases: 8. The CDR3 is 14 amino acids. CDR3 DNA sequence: TGTGCCAGTAGTTTAAGCGGGAGGGCCTGGGAGCAGTACTTC. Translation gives CASSLSGRAWEQYF.

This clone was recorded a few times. The CDR3 loop is CASSRTGSGNTIYF. The CDR3 nucleotides read TGTGCCAGCAGCCGGACAGGGTCTGGAAACACCATATATTTT. V gene TRBV5-6 combines with J gene TRBJ1-3, with 8 positions matching TRBD1. From germline, CDR1 is SGHDT and CDR2 YYEEEE. The trim removed 4 bases at V and 1 base at J, leaving 1 base unmatched. The CDR3 consists of 14 residues.

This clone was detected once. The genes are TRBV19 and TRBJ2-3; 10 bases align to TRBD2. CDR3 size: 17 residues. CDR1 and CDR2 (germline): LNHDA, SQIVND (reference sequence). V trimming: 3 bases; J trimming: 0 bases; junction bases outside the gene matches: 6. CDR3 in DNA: TGTGCCAGTAGTATGGTAGCGGGAGGCCCTAGCACAGATACGCAGTATTTT. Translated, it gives CASSMVAGGPSTDTQYF.

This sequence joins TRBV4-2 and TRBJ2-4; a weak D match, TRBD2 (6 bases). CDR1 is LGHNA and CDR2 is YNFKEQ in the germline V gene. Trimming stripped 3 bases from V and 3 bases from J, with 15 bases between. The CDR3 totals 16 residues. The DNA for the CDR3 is TGTGCCAGCAGCCATGATCTGACGGGGGACAAAAACATTCAGTACTTC. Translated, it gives CASSHDLTGDKNIQYF.

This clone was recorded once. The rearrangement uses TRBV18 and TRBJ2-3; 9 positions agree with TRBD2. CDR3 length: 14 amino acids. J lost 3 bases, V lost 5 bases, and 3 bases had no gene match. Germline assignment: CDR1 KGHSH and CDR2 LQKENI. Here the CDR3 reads CASSFLAGTDTQYF. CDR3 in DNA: TGTGCCAGCTCATTCCTAGCGGGGACAGATACGCAGTATTTT. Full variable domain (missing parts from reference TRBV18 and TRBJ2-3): NAGVMQNPRHLVRRRGQEARLRCSPMKGHSHVYWYRQLPEEGLKFMVYLQKENIIDESGMPKERFSAEFPKEGPSILRIQQVVRGDSAAYFCASSFLAGTDTQYFGPGTRLTVL.

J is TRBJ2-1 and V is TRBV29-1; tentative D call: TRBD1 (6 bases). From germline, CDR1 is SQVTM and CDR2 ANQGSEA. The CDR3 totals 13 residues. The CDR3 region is CATQGSSYNEQFF. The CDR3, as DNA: TGCGCTACTCAGGGGAGTTCCTACAATGAGCAGTTCTTC.

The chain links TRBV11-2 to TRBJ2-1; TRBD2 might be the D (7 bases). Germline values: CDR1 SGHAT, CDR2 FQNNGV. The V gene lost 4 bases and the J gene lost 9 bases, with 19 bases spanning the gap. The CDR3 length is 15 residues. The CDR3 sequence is CASSSRRERGGEQFF. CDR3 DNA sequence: TGTGCCAGCAGCTCGCGACGGGAGAGGGGGGGTGAGCAGTTCTTC.

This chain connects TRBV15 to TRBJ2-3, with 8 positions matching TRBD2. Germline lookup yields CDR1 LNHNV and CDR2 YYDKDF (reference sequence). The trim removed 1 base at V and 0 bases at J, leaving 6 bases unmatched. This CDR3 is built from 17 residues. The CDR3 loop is CATSRVPSGYSTDTQYF. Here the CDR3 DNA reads TGTGCCACCAGCAGAGTGCCTAGCGGGTACAGCACAGATACGCAGTATTTT.

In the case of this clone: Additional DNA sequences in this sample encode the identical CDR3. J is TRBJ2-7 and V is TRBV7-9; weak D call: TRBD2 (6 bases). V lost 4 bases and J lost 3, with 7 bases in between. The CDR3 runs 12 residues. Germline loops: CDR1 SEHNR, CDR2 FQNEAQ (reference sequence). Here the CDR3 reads CASSSGDYEQYF. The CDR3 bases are TGTGCCAGCAGCTCGGGAGACTACGAGCAGTACTTC.

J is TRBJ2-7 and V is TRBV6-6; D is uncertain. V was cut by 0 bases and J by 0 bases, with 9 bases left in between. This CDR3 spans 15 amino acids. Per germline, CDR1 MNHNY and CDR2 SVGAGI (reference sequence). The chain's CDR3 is CASSYSPASSYEQYF. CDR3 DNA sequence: TGTGCCAGCAGTTACTCCCCAGCTAGCTCCTACGAGCAGTACTTC.

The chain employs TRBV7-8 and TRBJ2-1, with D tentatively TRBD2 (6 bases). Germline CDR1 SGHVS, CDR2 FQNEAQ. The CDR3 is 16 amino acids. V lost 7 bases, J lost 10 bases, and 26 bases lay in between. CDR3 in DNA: TGTGCCAGCACCTCTAGTGTGGGGACTGGATGGGGAGAGCAGTTCTTC. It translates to CASTSSVGTGWGEQFF. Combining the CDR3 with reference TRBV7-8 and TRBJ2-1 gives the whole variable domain GAGVSQSPRYKVAKRGQDVALRCDPISGHVSLFWYQQALGQGPEFLTYFQNEAQLDKSGLPSDRFFAERPEGSVSTLKIQRTQQEDSAVYLCASTSSVGTGWGEQFFGPGTRLTVL.

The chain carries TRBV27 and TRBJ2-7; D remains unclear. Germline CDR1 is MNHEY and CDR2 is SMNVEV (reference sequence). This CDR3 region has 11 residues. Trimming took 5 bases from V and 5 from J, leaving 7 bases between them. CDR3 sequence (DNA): TGTGCCAGCAGTCAAGGGAACGAGCAGTACTTC. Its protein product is CASSQGNEQYF.

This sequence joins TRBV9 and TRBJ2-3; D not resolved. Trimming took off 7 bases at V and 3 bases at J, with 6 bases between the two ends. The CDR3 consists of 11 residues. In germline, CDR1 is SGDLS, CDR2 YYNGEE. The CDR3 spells CASGRTDTQYF. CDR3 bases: TGTGCCAGCGGGCGGACAGATACGCAGTATTTT.

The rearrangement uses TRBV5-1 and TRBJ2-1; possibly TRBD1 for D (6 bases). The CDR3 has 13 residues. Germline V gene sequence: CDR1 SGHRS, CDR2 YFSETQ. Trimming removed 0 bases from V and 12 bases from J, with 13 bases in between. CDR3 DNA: TGCGCCAGCAGCTTGGACCCCCTACAGGGGCAGTTCTTC. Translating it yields CASSLDPLQGQFF.

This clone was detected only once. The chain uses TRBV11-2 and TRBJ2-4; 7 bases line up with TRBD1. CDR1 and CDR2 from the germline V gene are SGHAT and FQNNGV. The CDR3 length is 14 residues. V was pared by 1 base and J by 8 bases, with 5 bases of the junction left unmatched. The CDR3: CASSLGGQGDIQYF. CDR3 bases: TGTGCCAGCAGCTTAGGAGGCCAGGGGGACATTCAGTACTTC. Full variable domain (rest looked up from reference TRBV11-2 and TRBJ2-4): EAGVAQSPRYKIIEKRQSVAFWCNPISGHATLYWYQQILGQGPKLLIQFQNNGVVDDSQLPKDRFSAERLKGVDSTLKIQPAKLEDSAVYLCASSLGGQGDIQYFGAGTRLSVL.

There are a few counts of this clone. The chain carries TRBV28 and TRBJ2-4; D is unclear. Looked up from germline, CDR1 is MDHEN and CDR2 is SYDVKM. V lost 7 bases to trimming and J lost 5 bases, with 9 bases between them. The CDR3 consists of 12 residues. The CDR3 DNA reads TGTGCCAGCAAGGGCGGCCAAAACATTCAGTACTTC. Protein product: CASKGGQNIQYF.